This TCR beta chain is drawn from a study of T-cell reconstitution after alpha-beta-depleted transplantation in children. TCRbeta library preparation incorporated unique molecular identifiers. TCRdb analysed the PCR reads with MiXCR anew, one entry per CDR3 protein. Found here are some 76,000 distinct CDR3 sequences, 11% of them singletons; the top ten hold about 13%. Notes on the study in general: Newly generated T cells supplied most T-cell counts and diversity one year post-transplant. Two months or so post-transplant, alpha-beta T cells reportedly derived from several hundred expanded graft clones.

This clonotype was counted only a few times. Antigen unknown. V was pared by 4 bases and J by 5 bases, with 7 bases of the junction left unmatched. CDR3 length equals 14 residues. Germline CDR1 SQVTM, CDR2 ANQGSEA. V and J are TRBV29-1 and TRBJ2-5; 10 positions match TRBD2. The starting material was PBMCs, obtained before TCRalphabeta/CD19-depleted stem cell transplant. The TCR was taken from a boy aged 5-17 years with acute myeloid leukemia, due to receive a stem cell transplant. CDR3 in DNA: TGCAGCGTTGTTTGGGGACTAGCGACCGAGACCCAGTACTTC. Translating it yields CSVVWGLATETQYF.